One sample yielded the 13 T cell receptor beta chains listed below, sequenced in a study of beta chain features in type 1 diabetes. Antigens for these TCRs are unknown. General study findings and limits: Shorter TCRB CDR3s, moderately but significantly so, marked every one of the four CD4+ subsets in Type 1 diabetes patients.

Since all of the isolated RNA was reverse transcribed, expressed TCRB transcripts were what got sequenced. Produced via immunoSEQ multiplex PCR; TCRdb's table is partial and in-frame only. The table has 300,000 or so clones, roughly 8.8% seen once; the top ten hold 0.9% to 1.1%. The sequenced sample consisted of central memory CD4+ T cells from blood. These receptors were collected from a man aged 30-40 years with type 1 diabetes.

The chain links TRBV9 to TRBJ2-1; D gene unclear. The CDR3 is made up of 16 amino acids. The germline V gene encodes CDR1 SGDLS and CDR2 YYNGEE. The V end was cut by 2 bases, the J end by 8 bases, with 20 bases between. The CDR3: CASSVQDRVAIDEQFF. Here the CDR3 DNA reads TGTGCCAGCAGCGTTCAAGACCGAGTTGCGATAGATGAGCAGTTCTTC.

This chain connects TRBV14 to TRBJ1-6, with D perhaps matching TRBD1 (6 bases). The V end was cut by 0 bases, the J end by 10 bases, with 19 bases between. CDR3 length: 17 amino acids. The germline V gene has CDR1 SGHDN and CDR2 FVKESK. CDR3 coding DNA: TGTGCCAGCAGCCAAGACCCAACAGGGTCGTTCGGGTCACCCCTCCACTTT. It translates to CASSQDPTGSFGSPLHF.

This chain links TRBV10-3 with TRBJ2-2; D remains ambiguous. V lost 11 bases, J lost 3 bases, and 7 bases lay in between. Germline assignment: CDR1 ENHRY and CDR2 SYGVKD. This CDR3 region has 11 residues. DNA for the CDR3: TGTGCCGCAAGGGACACCGGGGAGCTGTTTTTT. This codes for CAARDTGELFF.

In this sample, this clone turned up a few times. The chain is built from TRBV27 and TRBJ2-5; the D is unclear. CDR3 length: 15 residues. V gave up 2 bases and J gave up 1 base, with 11 bases separating them. Germline CDR1 is MNHEY and CDR2 is SMNVEV (reference sequence). In DNA form, the CDR3 reads TGTGCCAGCAGTTTAACGTGGCAGTTCCAAGAGACCCAGTACTTC. It encodes CASSLTWQFQETQYF.

The rearrangement links TRBV28 to TRBJ2-5; tentatively, D is TRBD2 (5 bases). Germline CDR1 MDHEN, CDR2 SYDVKM. CDR3 length: 15 amino acids. Trimming cost V 9 bases and J 2 bases, with 19 bases left between them. In nucleotides, the CDR3 is TGTGCCAGTTGGACCGGGGAGAGCTTGCAAGAGACCCAGTACTTC. This sequence encodes CASWTGESLQETQYF.

This clone was seen a few times. V is TRBV5-1 and J is TRBJ2-1; 13 positions match TRBD2. This CDR3 comprises 14 residues. CDR1 is SGHRS, CDR2 YFSETQ, per germline. Unmatched junction bases numbered 2, after V lost 0 bases and J lost 11 bases. The CDR3 DNA sequence: TGCGCCAGCAGCTTGGGGACTAGCGGGGGCAAGCAGTTCTTC. Translation: CASSLGTSGGKQFF.

This clone was detected a few times. This chain uses TRBV10-3 with TRBJ1-1, with D perhaps TRBD1 (5 bases). Germline CDR1 reads ENHRY; CDR2 reads SYGVKD. V lost 0 bases and J lost 12, with 17 bases in between. This CDR3 comprises 14 residues. The CDR3: CAISESDFRGETFF. CDR3 coding DNA: TGTGCCATCAGTGAGTCTGATTTCCGGGGGGAAACTTTCTTT.

This clone was detected once. J is TRBJ1-4 and V is TRBV6-5; D remains ambiguous. The CDR3 spans 15 residues. The V and J ends lost 2 bases and 2 bases respectively, with 9 bases between them. Germline assignment: CDR1 MNHEY and CDR2 SVGAGI. The CDR3 region has the DNA TGTGCCAGCAGTTACGTGGGGAGCACTAATGAAAAACTGTTTTTT. It yields the protein CASSYVGSTNEKLFF.

This clone turned up a few times. A much larger clone lies one base from this, so it may be a read error. Other DNA sequences in the same sample also yield this CDR3. The chain joins TRBV4-1 to TRBJ1-2, with a weak D call TRBD1 (6 bases). V was pared by 1 base and J by 5 bases, with 8 bases between. CDR1 is MGHRA, CDR2 YSYEKL, per germline. This CDR3 comprises 13 residues. The CDR3 bases are TGCGCCAGCAGCCAAGGGACAGATTATGGCTACACCTTC. Its protein product is CASSQGTDYGYTF.

This chain links TRBV27 with TRBJ2-3; D might be TRBD2 (6 bases). Between the trimmed V and J ends, which lost 5 bases and 2 bases, there was a span of 14 bases. The CDR3 runs to 15 residues. Germline assignment: CDR1 MNHEY and CDR2 SMNVEV (reference sequence). The CDR3 coding sequence is TGTGCCAGCAGTCCCGGGACTTCCTTCACAGATACGCAGTATTTT. It specifies CASSPGTSFTDTQYF.

This clone has a count of ten or more. The chain carries TRBV5-8 and TRBJ1-4; D is ambiguous. Trimming took off 4 bases at V and 7 bases at J, with 23 bases between the two ends. The CDR3 is made up of 17 amino acids. Per the germline V gene, CDR1 is SGHTS and CDR2 is YDEGEE. CDR3 loop: CASSAGLSGSLSEKLFF. The DNA for the CDR3 is TGTGCCAGCAGCGCCGGCCTATCGGGGTCCCTTAGTGAAAAACTGTTTTTT. Full variable domain (rest looked up from reference TRBV5-8 and TRBJ1-4): EAGVTQSPTHLIKTRGQQATLRCSPISGHTSVYWYQQALGLGLQFLLWYDEGEERNRGNFPPRFSGRQFPNYSSELNVNALELEDSALYLCASSAGLSGSLSEKLFFGSGTQLSVL.

This clone has more than one count but fewer than ten. The chain has TRBV9 and TRBJ2-2, with D unclear. The V and J ends lost 3 bases and 4 bases respectively, with 10 bases between them. The V gene's germline CDR1 is SGDLS and CDR2 YYNGEE. The length of the CDR3 is 14 residues. The CDR3 spells CASSARSVTGELFF. In DNA, the CDR3 is TGTGCCAGCAGCGCCAGATCAGTCACCGGGGAGCTGTTTTTT. Supplemented by reference TRBV9 and TRBJ2-2, the full variable domain reads DSGVTQTPKHLITATGQRVTLRCSPRSGDLSVYWYQQSLDQGLQFLIQYYNGEERAKGNILERFSAQQFPDLHSELNLSSLELGDSALYFCASSARSVTGELFFGEGSRLTVL.

The chain uses TRBV19 and TRBJ2-2; 7 positions agree with TRBD2. The CDR3 loop spans 14 amino acids. V trimming: 7 bases; J trimming: 6 bases; junction bases outside the gene matches: 8. The V gene's germline CDR1 is LNHDA and CDR2 SQIVND (reference sequence). The CDR3 nucleotides are TGTGCCAGTATCCAGCGGGGCGGCGCCGGGGAGCTGTTTTTT. Translation: CASIQRGGAGELFF.